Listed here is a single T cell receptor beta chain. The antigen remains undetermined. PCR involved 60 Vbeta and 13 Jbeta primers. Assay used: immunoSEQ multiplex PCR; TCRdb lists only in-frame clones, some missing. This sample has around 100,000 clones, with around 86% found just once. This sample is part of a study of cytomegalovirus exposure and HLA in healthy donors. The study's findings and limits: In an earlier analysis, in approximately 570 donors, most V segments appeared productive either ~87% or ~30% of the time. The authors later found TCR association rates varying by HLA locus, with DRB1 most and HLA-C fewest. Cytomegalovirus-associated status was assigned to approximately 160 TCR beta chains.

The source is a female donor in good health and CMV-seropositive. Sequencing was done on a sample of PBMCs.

The CDR3 loop is CATSRGGLGQPQHF. Here the CDR3 DNA reads TGTGCCACCAGCAGAGGAGGGTTAGGCCAGCCCCAGCATTTT. The V gene is TRBV15, the J gene TRBJ1-5; D call uncertain. CDR1 LNHNV and CDR2 YYDKDF come from the germline V gene (reference sequence). Trimming stripped 1 base from V and 7 bases from J, with 11 bases between. CDR3 length: 14 residues.